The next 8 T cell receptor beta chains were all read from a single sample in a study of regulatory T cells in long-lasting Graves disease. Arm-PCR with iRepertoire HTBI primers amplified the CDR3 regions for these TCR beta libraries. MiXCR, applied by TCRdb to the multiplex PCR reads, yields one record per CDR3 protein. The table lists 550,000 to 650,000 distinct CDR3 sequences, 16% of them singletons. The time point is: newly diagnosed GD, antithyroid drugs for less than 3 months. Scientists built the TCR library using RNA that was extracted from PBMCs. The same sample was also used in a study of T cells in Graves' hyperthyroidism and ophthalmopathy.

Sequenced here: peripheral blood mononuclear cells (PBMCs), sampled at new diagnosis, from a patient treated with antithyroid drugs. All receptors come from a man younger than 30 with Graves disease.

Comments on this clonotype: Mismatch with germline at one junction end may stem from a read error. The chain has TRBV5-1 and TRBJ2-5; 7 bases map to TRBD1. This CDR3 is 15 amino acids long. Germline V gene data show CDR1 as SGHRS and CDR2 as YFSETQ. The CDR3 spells CAGSPDQTGRETQYF. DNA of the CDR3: TGCGCCGGCAGCCCCGACCAGACAGGGCGGGAGACCCAGTACTTC.

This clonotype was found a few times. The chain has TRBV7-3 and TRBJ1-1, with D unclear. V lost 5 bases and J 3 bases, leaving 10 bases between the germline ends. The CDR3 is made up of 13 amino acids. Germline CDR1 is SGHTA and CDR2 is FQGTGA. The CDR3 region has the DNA TGTGCCAGCAGCCCCCATCAGGACACTGAAGCTTTCTTT. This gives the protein CASSPHQDTEAFF.

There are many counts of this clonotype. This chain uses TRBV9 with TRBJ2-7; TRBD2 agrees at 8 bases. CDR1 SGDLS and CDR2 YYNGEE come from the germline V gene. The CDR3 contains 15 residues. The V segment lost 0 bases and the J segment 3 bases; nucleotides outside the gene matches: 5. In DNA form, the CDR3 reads TGTGCCAGCAGCGTAGGAGCGGGGGAGCACTACGAGCAGTACTTC. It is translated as CASSVGAGEHYEQYF.

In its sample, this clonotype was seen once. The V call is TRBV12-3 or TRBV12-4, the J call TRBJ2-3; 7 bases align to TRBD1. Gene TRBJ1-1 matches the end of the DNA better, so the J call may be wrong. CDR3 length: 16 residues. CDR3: CASSYGDWDSNTEAFF. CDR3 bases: TGTGCCAGCAGCTATGGTGATTGGGACAGTAACACTGAAGCTTTCTTT.

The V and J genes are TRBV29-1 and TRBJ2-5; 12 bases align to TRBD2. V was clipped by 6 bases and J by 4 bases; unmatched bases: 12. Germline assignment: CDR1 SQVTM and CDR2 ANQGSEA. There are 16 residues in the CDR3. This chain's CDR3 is CSVPYRLAGVGETQYF. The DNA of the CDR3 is TGCAGCGTCCCCTACAGACTAGCGGGAGTTGGAGAGACCCAGTACTTC.

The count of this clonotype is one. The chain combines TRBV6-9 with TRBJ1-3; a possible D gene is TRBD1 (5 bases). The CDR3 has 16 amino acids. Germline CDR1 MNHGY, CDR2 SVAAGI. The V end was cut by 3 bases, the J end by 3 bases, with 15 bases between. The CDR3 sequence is CASSYLTRVDGNTIYF. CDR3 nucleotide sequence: TGTGCCAGCAGTTACCTGACCAGGGTGGATGGAAACACCATATATTTT.

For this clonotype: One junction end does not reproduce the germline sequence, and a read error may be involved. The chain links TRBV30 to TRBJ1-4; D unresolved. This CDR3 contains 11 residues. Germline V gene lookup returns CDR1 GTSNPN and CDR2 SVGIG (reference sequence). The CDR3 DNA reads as TGTGCCCGCCGGTTGAACGAAAAACTGCTTTTT. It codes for CARRLNEKLLF.

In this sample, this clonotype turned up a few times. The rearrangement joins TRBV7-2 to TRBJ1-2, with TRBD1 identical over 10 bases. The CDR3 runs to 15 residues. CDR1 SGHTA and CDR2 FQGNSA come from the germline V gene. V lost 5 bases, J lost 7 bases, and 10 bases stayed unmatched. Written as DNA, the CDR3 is TGTGCCAGCAGCGAGAGGACAGGGGGACGTTTTGGCTACACCTTC. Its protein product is CASSERTGGRFGYTF.